These 29 T cell receptor beta chains share one sample of origin, sequenced in a study of beta chain features in type 1 diabetes. Findings of the study overall: In all four CD4+ subsets, TCRB CDR3 length was significantly, moderately reduced in type 1 diabetes.

TCRB transcripts that were expressed got sequenced, as all of the isolated RNA had been reverse transcribed. Sequencing was performed with immunoSEQ multiplex PCR; in TCRdb, only in-frame clones are kept and a portion is missing. The sample consists of 250,000 to 300,000 clones, around 15% of them appearing once. No cognate antigen is known for these TCRs. The sequenced sample was naive CD4+ T cells from blood. These receptors came from a man aged 25-40 years with type 1 diabetes.

This chain connects TRBV5-1 to TRBJ2-1; D remains ambiguous. Germline CDR1 is SGHRS and CDR2 is YFSETQ. The V end was cut by 2 bases, the J end by 6 bases, with 9 bases between. CDR3 length equals 13 residues. For the CDR3, the DNA is TGCGCCAGCAGCTTATCCGGGTCCAATGAGCAGTTCTTC. Encoded protein: CASSLSGSNEQFF.

This clone was counted only a few times. This specimen includes other DNA sequences encoding the same CDR3. J is TRBJ2-7 and V is TRBV9; 8 bases fit TRBD1. The CDR3 covers 14 residues. CDR1 and CDR2 (germline): SGDLS, YYNGEE. Trimming removed 2 bases from V and 2 bases from J; junction bases left unmatched: 3. This CDR3 reads CASSVGQGAYEQYF. The CDR3 region has the DNA TGTGCCAGCAGCGTCGGACAGGGAGCCTACGAGCAGTACTTC.

This clone has only a few counts. One junction end does not reproduce the germline sequence, and a read error may be involved. The chain joins TRBV19 to TRBJ2-1, with 14 positions matching TRBD2. The CDR3 runs 15 residues. Germline V gives CDR1 LNHDA, CDR2 SQIVND (reference sequence). CDR3 DNA: TGTGCCAGCAGTACGACTAGCGGGAGGGGTGTTGAGCAGTTCTTC. Its translation: CASSTTSGRGVEQFF.

V gene TRBV18 combines with J gene TRBJ2-7; 8 bases fit TRBD1. This CDR3 is built from 15 residues. The germline gives CDR1 KGHSH, CDR2 LQKENI. With 4 bases clipped from V and 6 bases from J, the junction kept 11 bases outside the gene matches. CDR3 loop: CASSHTTDRAIEQYF. CDR3 sequence (DNA): TGTGCCAGCTCACATACCACGGACAGGGCAATCGAGCAGTACTTC.

This clone was seen only a few times. CDR3 sequence (DNA): TGTGCCACCAGCCCCCGACCGGGACTAGCGGATCTGAACTCCTACAATGAGCAGTTCTTC. As protein: CATSPRPGLADLNSYNEQFF. The chain joins TRBV15 to TRBJ2-1; TRBD2 agrees at 11 bases. Trimming took 5 bases from V and 0 from J; bases not matched to a gene: 15. This CDR3 comprises 20 residues. Germline CDR1 reads LNHNV; CDR2 reads YYDKDF (reference sequence).

This clone was observed a handful of times. V is TRBV9 and J is TRBJ1-2, with D unclear. Trimming pared 4 bases from V and 5 bases from J, leaving 15 bases between. Germline CDR1 and CDR2: SGDLS and YYNGEE. This CDR3 is built from 14 residues. CDR3 loop: CASSYGSGGYGYTF. The DNA of the CDR3 is TGTGCCAGCAGCTACGGATCAGGAGGTTATGGCTACACCTTC. The full variable domain, in which reference TRBV9 and TRBJ1-2 provide the parts outside the CDR3, is DSGVTQTPKHLITATGQRVTLRCSPRSGDLSVYWYQQSLDQGLQFLIQYYNGEERAKGNILERFSAQQFPDLHSELNLSSLELGDSALYFCASSYGSGGYGYTFGSGTRLTVV.

The chain links TRBV28 to TRBJ1-2, with 8 nucleotides matching TRBD1. J was trimmed by 7 bases and V by 7 bases; bases with no gene match: 8. Germline V gene sequence: CDR1 MDHEN, CDR2 SYDVKM. CDR3 length: 13 amino acids. CDR3 nucleotides: TGTGCCAGCATCGCTGACAGGGGAGGTGGCTACACCTTC. It codes for CASIADRGGGYTF.

The chain combines TRBV19 with TRBJ2-1; 9 nucleotides agree with TRBD1. Germline CDR1 is LNHDA and CDR2 is SQIVND (reference sequence). The CDR3 runs to 14 residues. V lost 5 bases, J lost 5 bases, and 4 bases stayed unmatched. This chain's CDR3 is CASSGTGRNNEQFF. The CDR3 nucleotides are TGTGCCAGTAGTGGGACAGGGCGTAACAATGAGCAGTTCTTC.

The chain couples TRBV14 to TRBJ2-1; 12 bases fit TRBD2. CDR3 length equals 13 residues. Germline CDR1 is SGHDN and CDR2 is FVKESK. Trimming took 2 bases from V and 16 from J; bases not matched to a gene: 6. CDR3 DNA sequence: TGTGCCAGCAGCCAAAGCCTAGCGGGAGGGCTCTTCTTC. Translating gives CASSQSLAGGLFF.

This clone came up a few times. The J gene is TRBJ1-5, the V gene TRBV29-1; TRBD1 aligns across 10 bases. The CDR3 length is 14 residues. CDR1 is SQVTM and CDR2 is ANQGSEA in the germline V gene. The trim removed 5 bases at V and 5 bases at J, leaving 6 bases unmatched. DNA of the CDR3: TGCAGCGTTCAAATCGGGACAGGGGATCAGCCCCAGCATTTT. Protein product: CSVQIGTGDQPQHF. Drawing the rest from reference TRBV29-1 and TRBJ1-5, the complete variable domain is SAVISQKPSRDICQRGTSLTIQCQVDSQVTMMFWYRQQPGQSLTLIATANQGSEATYESGFVIDKFPISRPNLTFSTLTVSNMSPEDSSIYLCSVQIGTGDQPQHFGDGTRLSIL.

V usage is TRBV6-5 and J usage is TRBJ2-3; TRBD2 matches at 7 bases. The CDR3 loop spans 14 amino acids. Germline-derived CDR1 and CDR2 are MNHEY and SVGAGI. The junction had 5 bases not matched to a gene; V was cut back by 8 bases and J by 0 bases. CDR3 in DNA: TGTGCCAGCGGAACTAGCGCCAGCACAGATACGCAGTATTTT. This codes for CASGTSASTDTQYF.

This clone was picked up one time. The chain employs TRBV18 and TRBJ2-7, with D perhaps matching TRBD1 (5 bases). The CDR3 extends over 14 amino acids. V lost 3 bases, J lost 5 bases, and 14 bases lay in between. Germline V lookup: CDR1 KGHSH, CDR2 LQKENI. The CDR3: CASSPGQGKDEQYF. Here the CDR3 DNA reads TGTGCCAGCTCACCCGGGCAGGGAAAGGACGAGCAGTACTTC.

The chain couples TRBV9 to TRBJ1-1, with no clear D. This CDR3 spans 14 amino acids. V shed 5 bases and J shed 0 bases, with 11 bases lying between them. CDR1 is SGDLS and CDR2 is YYNGEE in the germline V gene. This chain's CDR3 is CASSPRSVNTEAFF. The CDR3 DNA reads as TGTGCCAGCAGTCCCCGTTCGGTGAACACTGAAGCTTTCTTT.

The gene calls are TRBV7-9 and TRBJ2-2; 7 bases align to TRBD1. The CDR3 extends over 15 amino acids. Germline-derived CDR1 and CDR2 are SEHNR and FQNEAQ (reference sequence). The V and J ends lost 4 bases and 1 base, in that order; junction bases with no gene match: 3. As DNA, the CDR3 is TGTGCCAGCAGCTCCCGGACAGGGAACACCGGGGAGCTGTTTTTT. This codes for CASSSRTGNTGELFF.

This clone was detected a few times. The gene calls are TRBV5-4 and TRBJ1-3; TRBD1 is a possible D gene (6 bases). Germline CDR1 is SGHNT and CDR2 is YYREEE (reference sequence). This CDR3 comprises 15 residues. Between the trimmed V and J ends, which lost 4 bases and 0 bases, there was a span of 11 bases. The CDR3 sequence: CASSAGQSSGNTIYF. DNA for the CDR3: TGTGCCAGCAGCGCCGGACAGAGCTCTGGAAACACCATATATTTT. The full variable domain, completed using reference TRBV5-4 and TRBJ1-3, is ETGVTQSPTHLIKTRGQQVTLRCSSQSGHNTVSWYQQALGQGPQFIFQYYREEENGRGNFPPRFSGLQFPNYSSELNVNALELDDSALYLCASSAGQSSGNTIYFGEGSWLTVV.

This clone was seen a handful of times. The chain is built from TRBV29-1 and TRBJ2-7; 11 nucleotides match TRBD1. The CDR3 has 13 residues. Trimming at V came to 4 bases and at J to 5 bases, leaving 4 bases not matched to a gene. The germline CDR1 and CDR2 sequences are SQVTM and ANQGSEA. The CDR3 here is CSVAGTGGDEQYF. CDR3 DNA sequence: TGCAGCGTTGCCGGGACAGGGGGAGACGAGCAGTACTTC.

V gene TRBV4-2 combines with J gene TRBJ2-1; perhaps TRBD1 as D (6 bases). The germline V gene encodes CDR1 LGHNA and CDR2 YNFKEQ. The CDR3 contains 15 residues. V lost 0 bases and J lost 7, with 13 bases in between. Here the CDR3 DNA reads TGTGCCAGCAGCCAAGAAGTAGGGACATCAAATGAGCAGTTCTTC. As protein: CASSQEVGTSNEQFF.

The V call is TRBV7-8, the J call TRBJ1-4, with a weak D call TRBD1 (6 bases). This CDR3 comprises 16 residues. Trimming took off 5 bases at V and 8 bases at J, with 21 bases between the two ends. Germline CDR1 reads SGHVS; CDR2 reads FQNEAQ. CDR3 DNA: TGTGCCAGCAGCGACACAGGGTCCCGCTTAGGAGAAAAACTGTTTTTT. Amino acids: CASSDTGSRLGEKLFF.

The V call is TRBV5-4, the J call TRBJ1-1; no clear D. The CDR3 covers 13 residues. V was clipped by 3 bases and J by 4 bases, with 10 bases between them. The germline gives CDR1 SGHNT, CDR2 YYREEE (reference sequence). In DNA form, the CDR3 reads TGTGCCAGCAGCTATGACGCGGTCACTGAAGCTTTCTTT. This gives the protein CASSYDAVTEAFF. The full variable domain, completed using reference TRBV5-4 and TRBJ1-1, is ETGVTQSPTHLIKTRGQQVTLRCSSQSGHNTVSWYQQALGQGPQFIFQYYREEENGRGNFPPRFSGLQFPNYSSELNVNALELDDSALYLCASSYDAVTEAFFGQGTRLTVV.

This clone came up a few times. J is TRBJ1-5 and V is TRBV7-9; D remains unclear. The CDR3 covers 14 residues. Germline V gene sequence: CDR1 SEHNR, CDR2 FQNEAQ (reference sequence). Trimming shortened V by 3 bases and J by 3 bases, and 9 bases separated the two germline ends. As DNA, the CDR3 is TGTGCCAGCAGCTTTACGGACTCCAATCAGCCCCAGCATTTT. It specifies CASSFTDSNQPQHF.

The genes are TRBV25-1 and TRBJ1-5; D gene ambiguous. Trimming took off 0 bases at V and 0 bases at J, with 3 bases between the two ends. Germline loops: CDR1 MGHDK, CDR2 SYGVNS. CDR3 length: 14 residues. CDR3 DNA: TGTGCCAGCAGTGAATATAATAGCAATCAGCCCCAGCATTTT. Translated, it gives CASSEYNSNQPQHF. Drawing the rest from reference TRBV25-1 and TRBJ1-5, the complete variable domain is EADIYQTPRYLVIGTGKKITLECSQTMGHDKMYWYQQDPGMELHLIHYSYGVNSTEKGDLSSESTVSRIRTEHFPLTLESARPSHTSQYLCASSEYNSNQPQHFGDGTRLSIL.

A few counts support this clone. V and J are TRBV7-9 and TRBJ2-7; D gene unclear. Trimming shortened V by 3 bases and J by 12 bases, and 18 bases separated the two germline ends. CDR3 length: 13 residues. The germline V gene has CDR1 SEHNR and CDR2 FQNEAQ (reference sequence). The CDR3 coding sequence is TGTGCCAGCAGCTTCTTTCAAGTTGGTCTACTGTACTTC. Residues: CASSFFQVGLLYF.

CDR3: CASSKTSGRHLYWVNEQFF. CDR3 sequence (DNA): TGTGCCAGCAGCAAAACGAGCGGGAGGCACCTTTATTGGGTCAATGAGCAGTTCTTC. V gene TRBV21-1 combines with J gene TRBJ2-1; the D call in the table, TRBD2, was not verified against the DNA. TRBV21-1 is marked as a pseudogene. The CDR3 consists of 19 residues.

This clone was recorded a few times. This chain links TRBV7-2 with TRBJ2-3, with D possibly matching TRBD2 (6 bases). This CDR3 is built from 16 residues. Germline CDR1 and CDR2: SGHTA and FQGNSA. V lost 0 bases, J lost 6 bases, and 16 bases lay in between. The CDR3 region has the DNA TGTGCCAGCAGCTTAGCGTCTAGCGCCCGAGTTGATACGCAGTATTTT. Amino acids: CASSLASSARVDTQYF.

There are a few counts of this clone. V is TRBV9 and J is TRBJ2-3; the match to TRBD1 covers 7 bases. V lost 0 bases to trimming and J lost 2 bases; unmatched junction nucleotides: 6. Germline values: CDR1 SGDLS, CDR2 YYNGEE. This CDR3 has 16 residues. In nucleotides, the CDR3 is TGTGCCAGCAGCGTAGCAGGGACAGCTAACACAGATACGCAGTATTTT. Its translation is CASSVAGTANTDTQYF.

The gene calls are TRBV29-1 and TRBJ2-5; TRBD1 agrees at 7 bases. The J call may not be correct, given that the DNA end is closer to TRBJ2-7. CDR1 is SQVTM and CDR2 is ANQGSEA in the germline V gene. This CDR3 has 12 amino acids. The CDR3 DNA reads as TGCAGCTTTCGGACAGGATTCTACGAGCAGTACTTC. It encodes CSFRTGFYEQYF.

The chain employs TRBV28 and TRBJ1-5; D is unclear. Between the trimmed V and J ends, which lost 11 bases and 5 bases, there was a span of 19 bases. The germline V gene encodes CDR1 MDHEN and CDR2 SYDVKM. CDR3 length: 14 amino acids. The CDR3 DNA reads TGTGCCTTACGGGGAGGGATGGCCCATCAGCCCCAGCATTTT. It specifies CALRGGMAHQPQHF.

The chain has TRBV6-1 and TRBJ2-1, with TRBD2 matching 9 bases. V was clipped by 7 bases and J by 7 bases; unmatched bases: 8. Looked up from germline, CDR1 is MNHNS and CDR2 is SASEGT. The CDR3 spans 14 residues. The CDR3 sequence: CASNVAGVGNEQFF. CDR3 in DNA: TGTGCCAGCAACGTAGCGGGAGTAGGGAATGAGCAGTTCTTC.

This clone was seen only a few times. The chain is built from TRBV30 and TRBJ2-7, with 9 bases fitting TRBD1. This CDR3 region has 14 residues. Unmatched junction bases numbered 7, after V lost 5 bases and J lost 2 bases. The V gene's germline CDR1 is GTSNPN and CDR2 SVGIG (reference sequence). The CDR3 DNA sequence: TGTGCCTGGGCGGATGGACAGGGGACCTACGAGCAGTACTTC. It is translated as CAWADGQGTYEQYF.